This T cell receptor (beta chain) was sequenced during a study of T-cell reconstitution after alpha-beta-depleted transplantation in children. Study results and limitations: At one year after transplant, newly produced T cells mostly accounted for T-cell counts and diversity. Some patients showed high day-60 TCRbeta diversity, which derived from surviving recipient T cells and thymic progenitors.

To note about this clonotype: The antigen remains undetermined.

CDR1 LGHNA and CDR2 YNFKEQ come from the germline V gene. V dropped 0 bases and J dropped 9 bases, with 12 bases sitting between them. The CDR3 consists of 14 residues. The authors prepared the TCRbeta library with unique molecular identifiers. TCRdb independently ran MiXCR on the PCR reads; one entry per CDR3 protein. The data contain fewer than 450,000 distinct CDR3 sequences, roughly 16% of them singletons. This clonotype originated in a male patient aged 2 to 9 who had a stem cell transplant for acute lymphoblastic leukemia, so the T cells may come from the graft donor. This sequence joins TRBV4-2 and TRBJ2-1, with D perhaps matching TRBD2 (6 bases). Sequencing used PBMCs, mostly from graft donor cells, obtained 360 days after TCRalphabeta/CD19-depleted stem cell transplant. The CDR3 bases are TGTGCCAGCAGCCAAGAGGCGGTAGCGGTTGAGCAGTTCTTC. This sequence encodes CASSQEAVAVEQFF.